The next 2 T cell receptor beta chains were all read from a single sample in a study of sequential checkpoint blockade in melanoma. The protocol was immunoSEQ multiplex PCR, while the TCRdb copy is restricted to in-frame clones and leaves out a portion. The table includes 10,000 or so clones, about 57% detected once. The treatment: randomized to nivolumab then ipilimumab (arm A) or the reverse (arm B). The sample in question was CD8+ T cells sorted from blood (inferred from file names), obtained from a patient given nivolumab and ipilimumab in sequence. These receptors were collected from a human donor with melanoma.

This clone was observed a handful of times. The V call is TRBV6-5, the J call TRBJ2-1; TRBD2 matches 10 bases. The CDR3 sequence is 16 residues long. After removal of 4 bases from V and 1 base from J, the junction contained 4 bases not matched to a gene. Looked up from germline, CDR1 is MNHEY and CDR2 is SVGAGI. CDR3 in DNA: TGTGCCAGCAGTTTCGAGACTAGCGGGTCCTACAATGAGCAGTTCTTC. As protein: CASSFETSGSYNEQFF.

The chain is built from TRBV7-8 and TRBJ2-5; 7 nucleotides match TRBD2. CDR1 is SGHVS, CDR2 FQNEAQ, per germline. The length of the CDR3 is 15 residues. V was pared by 5 bases and J by 3 bases, with 9 bases of the junction left unmatched. Here the CDR3 DNA reads TGTGCCAGCAGCAGCGCGGGGGAAACCGAAGAGACCCAGTACTTC. Translating gives CASSSAGETEETQYF.